This passage covers 16 T cell receptor beta chains from one sample sequenced in a study of cytomegalovirus exposure and HLA in healthy donors. This PCR relied on a set of 60 Vbeta primers and 13 Jbeta primers. Data came from immunoSEQ multiplex PCR; TCRdb stores just in-frame clones and leaves some out. The sample has 100,000 to 150,000 clones, around 83% seen once. The sequencing input was PBMCs. The receptor set was obtained from a girl between 2 and 10 years old in good health and CMV-seronegative.

This chain connects TRBV5-1 to TRBJ2-1; 14 bases are shared with TRBD2. The CDR3 runs 17 residues. V was clipped by 2 bases and J by 6 bases; unmatched bases: 7. In germline, CDR1 is SGHRS, CDR2 YFSETQ. In DNA form, the CDR3 reads TGCGCCAGCAGCTTTGGCATAGGACTAGCGGGAGGCAATGAGCAGTTCTTC. Its protein product is CASSFGIGLAGGNEQFF.

The chain recombines TRBV7-9 with TRBJ2-2, with 9 bases lining up with TRBD1. Germline-derived CDR1 and CDR2 are SEHNR and FQNEAQ (reference sequence). This CDR3 has 16 residues. Trimming cost V 5 bases and J 4 bases; bases outside gene matches: 8. The CDR3 reads CASSHRDRALTGELFF. DNA of the CDR3: TGTGCCAGCAGCCATAGGGACAGGGCTCTCACCGGGGAGCTGTTTTTT.

The chain uses TRBV29-1 and TRBJ1-2; 7 bases are a match to TRBD1. After removal of 7 bases from V and 8 bases from J, the junction contained 10 bases not matched to a gene. Germline assignment: CDR1 SQVTM and CDR2 ANQGSEA. The CDR3 runs to 12 residues. This chain's CDR3 is CSGDSTGKGYTF. For the CDR3, the DNA is TGCAGCGGAGATTCGACAGGGAAGGGCTACACCTTC.

The rearrangement uses TRBV19 and TRBJ1-1; the D is unclear. This CDR3 is 14 amino acids long. Germline V gene sequence: CDR1 LNHDA, CDR2 SQIVND (reference sequence). Trimming shortened V by 11 bases and J by 0 bases, and 16 bases separated the two germline ends. CDR3 DNA: TGTGCCGCGGGCAGGCCCCAGGTGAACACTGAAGCTTTCTTT. Its translation is CAAGRPQVNTEAFF.

This chain uses TRBV28 with TRBJ1-2; D remains unclear. This CDR3 has 15 amino acids. Germline V gene sequence: CDR1 MDHEN, CDR2 SYDVKM. V was clipped by 10 bases and J by 5 bases, with 23 bases between them. The chain's CDR3 is CATLFSGPSYYGYTF. CDR3 DNA sequence: TGTGCCACCCTCTTTTCGGGTCCCTCTTATTATGGCTACACCTTC.

The chain uses TRBV30 and TRBJ1-1; D is possibly TRBD1 (5 bases). Between the trimmed V and J ends, which lost 5 bases and 0 bases, there was a span of 19 bases. The CDR3 totals 16 residues. Per the germline V gene, CDR1 is GTSNPN and CDR2 is SVGIG (reference sequence). CDR3 nucleotide sequence: TGTGCCTGGGTGGGGGGGTTCGAAGACGTGAACACTGAAGCTTTCTTT. Translated, it gives CAWVGGFEDVNTEAFF.

The gene calls are TRBV30 and TRBJ2-2; possibly TRBD1 for D (5 bases). Germline V gives CDR1 GTSNPN, CDR2 SVGIG (reference sequence). The CDR3 is 15 residues long. Trimming shortened V by 0 bases and J by 4 bases, and 12 bases separated the two germline ends. CDR3 in DNA: TGTGCCTGGAGTGTAGGCAGGGAACTCACCGGGGAGCTGTTTTTT. As protein: CAWSVGRELTGELFF. Together with reference TRBV30 and TRBJ2-2, the CDR3 gives the full variable domain: SQTIHQWPATLVQPVGSPLSLECTVEGTSNPNLYWYRQAAGRGLQLLFYSVGIGQISSEVPQNLSASRPQDRQFILSSKKLLLSDSGFYLCAWSVGRELTGELFFGEGSRLTVL.

The V and J genes are TRBV6-5 and TRBJ1-2; D perhaps matches TRBD1 (5 bases). This CDR3 has 13 amino acids. The germline V gene has CDR1 MNHEY and CDR2 SVGAGI. The V end lost 6 bases, the J end lost 8 bases, and 16 bases lay between the germline ends. The CDR3, as DNA: TGTGCCAGCAGAGACCCAGGGTTCGTCGGCTACACCTTC. The encoded protein is CASRDPGFVGYTF.

In this sample, this clone turned up once. The chain is built from TRBV21-1 and TRBJ2-4; no DNA check was done on the table's D call, TRBD1. TRBV21-1 is a recognized pseudogene. The CDR3 totals 16 residues. The CDR3 region has the DNA TGTGCCAGCAGCAAAACCGCAGGCCTAGCCAAAAACATTCAGTACTTC. This encodes CASSKTAGLAKNIQYF.

The rearrangement links TRBV6-6 to TRBJ2-7, with D perhaps TRBD2 (6 bases). The V gene's germline CDR1 is MNHNY and CDR2 SVGAGI (reference sequence). Trimming took off 6 bases at V and 2 bases at J, with 17 bases between the two ends. The CDR3 length is 15 residues. As DNA, the CDR3 is TGTGCCAGCAGCGTCCTGGGTGGGGGGACCTACGAGCAGTACTTC. It specifies CASSVLGGGTYEQYF.

V and J are TRBV7-2 and TRBJ1-1, with 7 bases matching TRBD1. The CDR3 spans 18 residues. Germline V gene data show CDR1 as SGHTA and CDR2 as FQGNSA. The V gene end was trimmed by 5 bases and the J gene end by 3 bases; junction bases not matched to a gene: 18. CDR3 nucleotides: TGTGCCAGCAGCCCTAGTTGGACCAGAAGGGACAGCCACACTGAAGCTTTCTTT. It is translated as CASSPSWTRRDSHTEAFF.

This clone has a handful of counts. The rearrangement joins TRBV28 to TRBJ2-1; 10 bases align to TRBD1. J lost 5 bases, V lost 3 bases, and 4 bases had no gene match. This CDR3 is built from 15 residues. CDR1 MDHEN and CDR2 SYDVKM come from the germline V gene. CDR3 DNA sequence: TGTGCCAGCAGTTTTACCGGGACAGGGGACAATGAGCAGTTCTTC. Amino acids: CASSFTGTGDNEQFF.

This clone came up once. Other DNA sequences in the sample encode the same CDR3. The chain has TRBV4-1 and TRBJ1-5; the match to TRBD1 covers 7 bases. The CDR3 has 13 residues. Looked up from germline, CDR1 is MGHRA and CDR2 is YSYEKL. The V segment lost 4 bases and the J segment 4 bases; nucleotides outside the gene matches: 1. The CDR3 DNA is TGCGCCAGCAGCCTGACAGGGAATCAGCCCCAGCATTTT. It yields the protein CASSLTGNQPQHF.

This clone occurred once. V usage is TRBV7-2 and J usage is TRBJ1-6; D is possibly TRBD1 (5 bases). CDR3 length: 15 amino acids. Germline V lookup: CDR1 SGHTA, CDR2 FQGNSA. The ends were cut back, 6 bases at V and 7 bases at J, with 16 bases in the middle. This CDR3 reads CASRPYQGRNSPLHF. As DNA, the CDR3 is TGTGCCAGCAGGCCTTACCAGGGTCGGAATTCACCCCTCCACTTT.

The V call is TRBV11-2, the J call TRBJ2-2; maybe TRBD2 (6 bases). The CDR3 runs 15 residues. The germline V gene encodes CDR1 SGHAT and CDR2 FQNNGV. The V end was cut by 3 bases, the J end by 4 bases, with 12 bases between. CDR3 DNA: TGTGCCAGCAGCTTTTCCTCGGGAGCCACCGGGGAGCTGTTTTTT. Its translation: CASSFSSGATGELFF.

V and J are TRBV11-2 and TRBJ2-3; no clear D gene. The CDR3 has 14 residues. Trimming stripped 4 bases from V and 6 bases from J, with 14 bases between. Germline assignment: CDR1 SGHAT and CDR2 FQNNGV. The CDR3, as DNA: TGTGCCAGCAGCTCCCGTGGCACGAAGGATACGCAGTATTTT. Its translation is CASSSRGTKDTQYF.